The TCR beta chain described here comes from a study of T cell changes during pregnancy in multiple sclerosis (dated by TCRdb to the late 2010s). Background for the entire study: The study examined how the T cell repertoire changed over the course of pregnancy in women with multiple sclerosis.

V is pruned by 4 bases and J by 5 bases, leaving 8 bases of the junction without a gene match. As encoded in the germline V gene, CDR1 is SGHNT while CDR2 is YENEEA. The CDR3 measures 16 amino acids from cysteine to phenylalanine. Only the CDR3 DNA is retained, 48 bases long and in frame from the first base. Receptors were amplified or captured by the immunoSEQ multiplex PCR assay. TCRdb retrieved this table from immuneACCESS and kept in-frame rearrangements only. Not all clones are present; in checked studies, unresolved V genes account for under half, and no reason is known for the remainder. The sample contains approximately 34,000 clones, 90% of them found a single time. The biggest ten clones account for around 13% of the sample. Concerning this clone: The target of this receptor is not known. No much larger clone is present one base from it, and per-base qualities are unavailable.

The chain joins TRBV11-3 to TRBJ1-1; TRBD1 fits 12 bases in the junction. Sequencing was performed on CD8+ T cells from peripheral blood mononuclear cells, taken in the first trimester of pregnancy. This sequence was found in a female donor with multiple sclerosis, enrolled in a pregnancy study. The CDR3 amino acid sequence is: CASSSTRDRGPTEAFF. The DNA reads TGTGCCAGCAGCTCAACCCGGGACAGGGGGCCGACTGAAGCTTTCTTT. Supplemented by the reference TRBV11-3 and TRBJ1-1 proteins around the CDR3, the complete variable domain is EAGVVQSPRYKIIEKKQPVAFWCNPISGHNTLYWYLQNLGQGPELLIRYENEEAVDDSQLPKDRFSAERLKGVDSTLKIQPAELGDSAVYLCASSSTRDRGPTEAFFGQGTRLTVV.